This TCR beta chain came from a study of blood T cell repertoires in COVID-19. V shed 4 bases, J shed 0 bases, and the junction held 11 bases outside the gene matches. Germline V gene data show CDR1 as MGHRA and CDR2 as YSYEKL. The CDR3 runs 17 residues. Original processing notes: Nucleated cell number was recorded as an estimate derived from reference gene primer amplification. Here immunoSEQ multiplex PCR was the method, and the copy in TCRdb shows in-frame clones only, minus some. The V and J calls and the clone size are those of that table, but D and trimming were determined from the DNA. The sample carries fewer than 70,000 clones, 80% to 95% recorded once.

This sequence was found in a woman older than 75 with active COVID-19. Sequenced sample: peripheral blood. This chain connects TRBV4-1 to TRBJ1-2, with 7 bases lining up with TRBD1. DNA for the CDR3: TGCGCCAGCAGCCGCGCCAGCAGGGGGATTTCTAACTATGGCTACACCTTC. It translates to CASSRASRGISNYGYTF.